This is a list of T cell receptor beta chains from one sample in a study of a mutant IDH1 vaccine in newly diagnosed glioma. Here immunoSEQ multiplex PCR was the method, and the copy in TCRdb shows in-frame clones only, minus some. The sample holds 25,000 to 30,000 clones; around 87% are singletons and the top ten take about 3.1%. Antigen specificity for these receptors is unknown. The sample in question was peripheral blood mononuclear cells (PBMCs), obtained from a glioma patient whose treatment included an IDH1 peptide vaccine. The source is a woman aged 40-49 years with glioma. Some clones in this sample may be carry-over from other donors' samples. Both conserved end residues are part of each CDR3. The D gene is left open where the match is weak. A clone size is listed for some rows: how often the clone was seen (once, few, many), or a class if it is expanded.

NA	TRBJ1-2	NA	TRBV27	CASSMGHHYGYTF	TGTGCCAGCAGTATGGGACACCACTATGGCTACACCTTC
NA	TRBJ1-4	NA	TRBV28	CASTTHGEEKLFF	TGTGCCAGCACGACACACGGGGAGGAAAAACTGTTTTTT
NA	TRBJ2-7	NA	TRBV28	CASSPRGPTYEQYF	TGTGCCAGCAGCCCCCGAGGGCCGACCTACGAGCAGTACTTC
NA	TRBJ1-1	NA	TRBV10-3	CAISMNTEAFF	TGTGCCATATCCATGAACACTGAAGCTTTCTTT
TRBD2	TRBJ2-5	NA	TRBV7-8	CASSFQGGETQYF	TGTGCCAGCAGCTTCCAGGGAGGGGAGACCCAGTACTTC
NA	TRBJ2-1	NA	TRBV5-1	CASSRGGYNEQFF	TGCGCCAGCAGCAGGGGGGGTTACAATGAGCAGTTCTTC
NA	TRBJ2-1	NA	TRBV7-6	CASSARTHGRQFF	TGTGCCAGCAGCGCCCGGACTCACGGGAGGCAGTTCTTC
TRBD1	TRBJ2-5	NA	TRBV15	CATSIQGTLQETQYF	TGTGCCACCAGCATACAGGGGACCCTTCAAGAGACCCAGTACTTC
TRBD1	TRBJ1-1	NA	TRBV19	CATKETGLLTEAFF	TGTGCCACCAAGGAGACAGGGTTATTGACTGAAGCTTTCTTT
TRBD1	TRBJ2-7	NA	TRBV6-6	CASSSRDRGRYEQYF	TGTGCCAGCAGTTCGCGGGACAGGGGGCGATACGAGCAGTACTTC
NA	TRBJ2-7	once	TRBV6-8	CASSSRGCNLGEQYF	TGTGCCAGCAGTAGTCGGGGGTGTAATCTAGGCGAGCAGTACTTC
TRBD1	TRBJ2-1	NA	TRBV5-1	CASSTRTGSNEQFF	TGCGCCAGCAGCACCCGGACAGGGAGCAATGAGCAGTTCTTC
NA	TRBJ1-1	NA	TRBV15	CATSRRAMNTEAFF	TGTGCCACCAGCCGGAGGGCTATGAACACTGAAGCTTTCTTT
NA	TRBJ1-4	NA	TRBV18	CASSPDTFREFVSGDEKLFF	TGTGCCAGCTCACCAGATACCTTCAGGGAGTTCGTAAGTGGAGATGAAAAACTGTTTTTT
TRBD2	TRBJ2-2	once	TRBV4-3	CASSQTSGLTGELFF	TGCGCCAGCAGCCAGACTAGCGGCTTAACCGGGGAGCTGTTTTTT
NA	TRBJ2-1	once	TRBV29-1	CSVEERNEQFF	TGCAGCGTTGAAGAGAGGAATGAGCAGTTCTTC
NA	TRBJ2-3	NA	TRBV5-6	CASSLQGWGDTQYF	TGTGCCAGCAGCTTACAGGGATGGGGGGATACGCAGTATTTT
TRBD2	TRBJ2-2	NA	TRBV5-1	CASSLRLAGAIGELFF	TGCGCCAGCAGCTTGCGACTAGCGGGGGCGATCGGGGAGCTGTTTTTT
NA	TRBJ2-2	NA	TRBV28	CASSRMLNTGELFF	TGTGCCAGCAGCCGGATGTTGAACACCGGGGAGCTGTTTTTT
NA	TRBJ2-5	NA	TRBV11-3	CASSSGRLSQRGQETQYF	TGTGCCAGCAGTTCGGGGAGGTTGAGTCAGAGGGGCCAAGAGACCCAGTACTTC
NA	TRBJ2-2	NA	TRBV7-8	CASSPGTGELFF	TGTGCCAGCAGCCCGGGTACCGGGGAGCTGTTTTTT
NA	TRBJ1-2	few	TRBV12-5	CASATFGGYGYTF	TGTGCTAGTGCAACTTTCGGAGGGTATGGCTACACCTTC
NA	TRBJ2-1	NA	TRBV4-2	CASSQDGIRFSYNEQFF	TGTGCCAGCAGCCAAGATGGCATTCGCTTTTCCTACAATGAGCAGTTCTTC
NA	TRBJ2-7	NA	TRBV5-4	CASSLRAGNEQYF	TGTGCCAGCAGCCTCCGGGCGGGTAACGAGCAGTACTTC
NA	TRBJ2-3	NA	TRBV10-2	CASSGGGPTQYF	TGCGCCAGCAGCGGTGGGGGTCCGACGCAGTATTTT
NA	TRBJ1-1	NA	TRBV27	CASSPGSGPNTEAFF	TGTGCCAGCAGCCCCGGTTCAGGCCCGAACACTGAAGCTTTCTTT
NA	TRBJ1-2	NA	TRBV5-4	CASSSPMAF	TGTGCCAGCAGCTCCCCCATGGCCTTC
NA	TRBJ1-1	NA	TRBV28	CASSLVGPEAFF	TGTGCCAGCAGTTTGGTGGGGCCTGAAGCTTTCTTT
NA	TRBJ2-5	NA	TRBV29-1	CSVEEFPSVLTETQYF	TGCAGCGTTGAAGAGTTCCCGTCCGTTCTAACTGAGACCCAGTACTTC
NA	TRBJ2-7	NA	TRBV28	CATRGGGAYEQYF	TGTGCCACCCGGGGTGGCGGAGCCTACGAGCAGTACTTC
NA	TRBJ2-5	NA	TRBV5-1	CASSLVVGEETQYF	TGCGCCAGCAGCTTGGTGGTAGGGGAAGAGACCCAGTACTTC
NA	TRBJ1-5	NA	TRBV10-3	CATTQGDQPQHF	TGTGCCACCACACAGGGTGATCAGCCCCAGCATTTT
TRBD2	TRBJ2-7	NA	TRBV10-3	CAIRTSGASYEQYF	TGTGCCATCAGGACTAGCGGGGCTTCCTACGAGCAGTACTTC
NA	TRBJ2-7	NA	TRBV29-1	CSVEREEPYEQYF	TGCAGCGTTGAGAGGGAAGAACCCTACGAGCAGTACTTC
TRBD2	TRBJ2-7	NA	TRBV18	CASSPASGLSYEQYF	TGTGCCAGCTCACCAGCTAGCGGTCTCTCCTACGAGCAGTACTTC
NA	TRBJ1-6	NA	TRBV4-2	CASSPALHF	TGTGCCAGCAGCCCAGCCCTCCACTTT
TRBD1	TRBJ2-7	few	TRBV7-9	CASSGQGYEQYF	TGTGCCAGCAGCGGACAGGGATACGAGCAGTACTTC
NA	TRBJ2-2	NA	TRBV4-1	CASSQHGAGELFF	TGCGCCAGCAGCCAGCACGGCGCCGGGGAGCTGTTTTTT
TRBD2	TRBJ2-5	NA	TRBV29-1	CSVATGGQETQYF	TGCAGCGTTGCTACGGGAGGGCAGGAGACCCAGTACTTC
NA	TRBJ1-4	NA	TRBV2	CASSETMGEKLFF	TGTGCCAGCAGTGAGACCATGGGAGAAAAACTGTTTTTT
TRBD2	TRBJ2-5	NA	TRBV6-1	CASTPGTSGSKTQYF	TGTGCCAGCACCCCCGGGACTAGCGGCTCAAAGACCCAGTACTTC
TRBD2	TRBJ2-6	NA	TRBV7-3	CASSLGSGSGANVLTF	TGTGCCAGCAGCTTAGGTAGCGGGTCCGGGGCCAACGTCCTGACTTTC
NA	TRBJ2-5	once	TRBV6-1	CASVPPGIQETQYF	TGTGCCAGCGTTCCGCCCGGGATCCAAGAGACCCAGTACTTC
TRBD2	TRBJ2-3	NA	TRBV6-1	CASSEALAGGTDTQYF	TGTGCCAGCAGTGAAGCGCTAGCGGGAGGCACAGATACGCAGTATTTT
NA	TRBJ2-1	NA	TRBV28	CASSSYNEQFF	TGTGCCAGCAGCTCCTACAATGAGCAGTTCTTC
NA	TRBJ1-2	NA	TRBV15	CATSRTGLNYGYTF	TGTGCCACCAGCCGTACAGGGTTAAACTATGGCTACACCTTC
NA	TRBJ2-5	once	TRBV5-4	CASSPGLEETQYF	TGTGCCAGCAGCCCCGGACTGGAAGAGACCCAGTACTTC
TRBD1	TRBJ2-3	NA	TRBV5-8	CASSLGTGTDTQYF	TGTGCCAGCAGCCTCGGGACAGGGACAGATACGCAGTATTTT
TRBD1	TRBJ1-5	NA	TRBV4-3	CASSPRQGNQPQHF	TGCGCCAGCAGCCCTCGACAGGGTAATCAGCCCCAGCATTTT
NA	TRBJ2-2	once	TRBV18	CASSPPRGNTGELFF	TGTGCCAGCTCACCACCCCGGGGGAACACCGGGGAGCTGTTTTTT
NA	TRBJ1-5	NA	TRBV11-2	CASSSTGPNQPQHF	TGTGCCAGCAGCTCGACAGGACCTAATCAGCCCCAGCATTTT
TRBD1	TRBJ1-1	NA	TRBV29-1	CSVEDRGPEAFF	TGCAGCGTTGAAGACAGGGGGCCTGAAGCTTTCTTT
NA	TRBJ1-4	NA	TRBV7-2	CASSPTQLATNEKLFF	TGTGCCAGCAGCCCGACCCAACTTGCAACTAATGAAAAACTGTTTTTT